This T cell receptor (beta chain) was profiled in a study of CD8 T cells in ankylosing spondylitis. This clonotype was observed many times. What it binds is not known. A single record per CDR3 protein comes from TCRdb applying MiXCR to the 5' RACE reads. The table includes more than 400,000 distinct CDR3 sequences, about 5.4% detected once. The CDR3 runs 13 residues. Per the germline V gene, CDR1 is SGHRS and CDR2 is YFSETQ. J lost 7 bases, V lost 0 bases, and 3 bases had no gene match. Study observations and caveats: Seemingly distinctive of ankylosing spondylitis blood was a TCR beta motif formed by eight highly homologous variants.

The clonotype comes from a male donor with ankylosing spondylitis. This chain joins TRBV5-1 and TRBJ2-5; 7 bases agree with TRBD1. The specimen sequenced was blood, either unsorted or a sorted T cell fraction (not recorded which). The CDR3 bases are TGCGCCAGCAGCTTGGAGCCAGGGGGGACCCAGTACTTC. It codes for CASSLEPGGTQYF.